This T cell receptor (beta chain) was documented in a study of blood T cell repertoires in COVID-19. Whole-study context: Samples came from the United States, Italy and Spain, spanning acute and convalescent COVID-19. PBMCs, B-cell-depleted T cells, or T cells provided the cDNA or gDNA that made up the material.

The method was immunoSEQ multiplex PCR; TCRdb's version includes in-frame clones alone and lacks a portion of them. Seen here are a few hundred thousand clones, around nine tenths observed once, and the top ten hold around 7.4%. Trimming removed 0 bases from V and 5 bases from J; junction bases left unmatched: 7. Germline V gene data show CDR1 as SGHKS and CDR2 as YYEKEE (reference sequence). The CDR3 is 15 residues long. The TCR sequence derives from a woman aged 60 to 75 with COVID-19, enrolled during active disease. The rearrangement joins TRBV5-5 to TRBJ2-7, with 8 bases that match TRBD1. The sample consisted of peripheral blood. CDR3 coding DNA: TGTGCCAGCAGCTTGGAGGACAGGGTATGGAACGAGCAGTACTTC. Protein product: CASSLEDRVWNEQYF.